These 9 T cell receptor beta chains were sequenced from one sample in a study of CD8 T cells in ankylosing spondylitis. One entry per CDR3 protein, called by TCRdb with MiXCR from the 5' RACE reads. This sample has 250,000 to 300,000 distinct CDR3 sequences, with 18% found just once. The sequenced material came from blood, either unsorted or a sorted T cell fraction (not recorded which). All receptors come from a male donor with ankylosing spondylitis or in good health (not recorded which).

The chain uses TRBV20-1 and TRBJ2-7; 8 nucleotides match TRBD2. CDR3 size: 14 residues. With V trimmed by 0 bases and J by 3 bases, 4 bases remained unmatched. Germline V gene data show CDR1 as DFQATT and CDR2 as SNEGSKA (reference sequence). The CDR3 DNA follows: TGCAGTGCTAGAGAGCCGGGACTAGGCTACGAGCAGTACTTC. Translating gives CSAREPGLGYEQYF.

V is TRBV15 and J is TRBJ1-4, with a weak D call TRBD1 (6 bases). The CDR3 is 15 residues long. Germline CDR1 and CDR2: LNHNV and YYDKDF (reference sequence). Deletions cut 4 bases from V and 6 bases from J, with 15 bases between. The CDR3 here is CATSKEGGAYEKLFF. The CDR3 bases are TGTGCCACCAGCAAAGAGGGGGGCGCATATGAAAAACTGTTTTTT.

The chain has TRBV7-2 and TRBJ2-1; 11 bases line up with TRBD1. The germline CDR1 and CDR2 sequences are SGHTA and FQGNSA. V shed 4 bases, J shed 9 bases, and the junction held 8 bases outside the gene matches. The length of the CDR3 is 15 residues. The CDR3 protein is CASSSGTGGGGEQFF. The CDR3 DNA follows: TGTGCCAGCAGCTCCGGGACAGGGGGAGGGGGTGAGCAGTTCTTC. The full variable domain, in which reference TRBV7-2 and TRBJ2-1 provide the parts outside the CDR3, is GAGVSQSPSNKVTEKGKDVELRCDPISGHTALYWYRQSLGQGLEFLIYFQGNSAPDKSGLPSDRFSAERTGGSVSTLTIQRTQQEDSAVYLCASSSGTGGGGEQFFGPGTRLTVL.

The rearrangement joins TRBV20-1 to TRBJ2-1; perhaps TRBD1 as D (6 bases). The CDR3 totals 15 residues. Trimming cost V 0 bases and J 7 bases, with 16 bases left between them. CDR1 DFQATT and CDR2 SNEGSKA come from the germline V gene (reference sequence). The CDR3 sequence is CSARDSNYQGNEQFF. CDR3 bases: TGCAGTGCTAGAGATAGCAACTACCAGGGGAATGAGCAGTTCTTC.

On this clonotype itself: This clone may be a read error of a much larger clone one base away. The rearrangement joins TRBV6-5 to TRBJ2-1; no firm D call. Germline V CDR1 and CDR2: MNHEY, SVGAGI. This CDR3 has 15 residues. The V gene lost 2 bases and the J gene lost 0 bases, with 8 bases spanning the gap. This chain's CDR3 is CASSYGMSSYNEQFF. CDR3 DNA: TGTGCCAGCAGTTACGGGATGAGCTCCTACAATGAGCAGTTCTTC.

This clonotype has more than one count but fewer than ten. The chain employs TRBV20-1 and TRBJ1-5; D is perhaps TRBD1 (5 bases). Trimming cost V 7 bases and J 0 bases, with 22 bases left between them. This CDR3 is built from 17 residues. The germline gives CDR1 DFQATT, CDR2 SNEGSKA (reference sequence). The CDR3 DNA is TGCAGTGTTCTGACGGTCGGGACTTCCCATAGCAATCAGCCCCAGCATTTT. Translated, it gives CSVLTVGTSHSNQPQHF.

The chain employs TRBV27 and TRBJ1-1; D gene unclear. CDR1 and CDR2 from the germline V gene are MNHEY and SMNVEV (reference sequence). The CDR3 has 14 amino acids. V lost 3 bases, J lost 4 bases, and 12 bases lay in between. DNA of the CDR3: TGTGCCAGCAGTTTTTCGGGGATGGGCACTGAAGCTTTCTTT. As protein: CASSFSGMGTEAFF.

The table lists this clonotype with many counts. The chain combines TRBV20-1 with TRBJ2-2, with 7 bases matching TRBD2. The CDR3 runs to 14 residues. The V segment lost 3 bases and the J segment 5 bases; nucleotides outside the gene matches: 6. Germline V gives CDR1 DFQATT, CDR2 SNEGSKA (reference sequence). CDR3 loop: CSARGGRETGELFF. CDR3 bases: TGCAGTGCTAGGGGAGGGAGGGAAACCGGGGAGCTGTTTTTT.

Only one count was recorded for this clonotype. A much bigger clone sits one base away, suggesting this may be a read error. The chain carries TRBV11-2 and TRBJ2-3; D is undetermined. This CDR3 spans 12 amino acids. Per germline, CDR1 SGHAT and CDR2 FQNNGV. The V end lost 5 bases, the J end lost 2 bases, and 5 bases lay between the germline ends. CDR3 DNA: TGTGCCAGCAGCCCCGTCACAGATACGCAGTATTTT. Its translation is CASSPVTDTQYF.